This entry concerns a single TCR beta chain. No antigen is known for it. The sample originates from a study of cytomegalovirus exposure and HLA in healthy donors. Notes on the study in general: The study flagged about 160 TCR beta chains as cytomegalovirus-associated. In the 130 or so validation repertoires, a later analysis found that first-cohort TCR clusters tended to co-occur. In vitro, a few CMV-associated chains proved specific for CMV antigens.

The CDR3 loop spans 12 amino acids. Germline CDR1 and CDR2: MNHEY and SMNVEV (reference sequence). V was clipped by 3 bases and J by 1 base, with 3 bases between them. TCRdb keeps only in-frame clones here, not all; method: immunoSEQ multiplex PCR. The sample includes about 140,000 clones, around 88% of them seen just once. The sequence was collected from a woman younger than 35 in good health and CMV-seropositive. The chain links TRBV27 to TRBJ1-1; no firm D call. The sample taken for sequencing was PBMCs. The CDR3 spells CASSFRNTEAFF. The CDR3 bases are TGTGCCAGCAGTTTTAGGAACACTGAAGCTTTCTTT.